One and the same sample provided the 9 T cell receptor beta chains below, sequenced in a study of T-cell reconstitution after alpha-beta-depleted transplantation in children. Unique molecular identifiers were incorporated when the TCRbeta library was constructed. MiXCR, applied by TCRdb to the PCR reads, yields one record per CDR3 protein. The sample carries 700,000 to 950,000 distinct CDR3 sequences, 15% to 20% recorded once. Sequences were derived from PBMCs, mostly from graft donor cells, sampled 360 days after TCRalphabeta/CD19-depleted stem cell transplant. These receptors were collected from a male patient under 18 who had a stem cell transplant for acute lymphoblastic leukemia, so the T cells may come from the graft donor.

Ten or more counts support this clonotype. The CDR3 sequence: CAGRKEGADTGELFF. The CDR3 nucleotides are TGTGCCGGTAGGAAGGAGGGCGCGGACACCGGGGAGCTGTTTTTT. V and J are TRBV12-3 or TRBV12-4 and TRBJ2-2, with D perhaps TRBD2 (6 bases). The V end lost 11 bases, the J end lost 3 bases, and 19 bases lay between the germline ends. CDR3 length equals 15 residues.

This clonotype was counted a few times. The V and J genes are TRBV27 and TRBJ2-1, with D maybe TRBD2 (6 bases). V lost 6 bases and J 6 bases, leaving 9 bases between the germline ends. The CDR3 has 12 residues. In germline, CDR1 is MNHEY, CDR2 SMNVEV (reference sequence). CDR3 amino acids: CASSGGFNEQFF. The CDR3 DNA reads as TGTGCCAGCAGCGGAGGGTTCAATGAGCAGTTCTTC.

In DNA form, the CDR3 reads TGTGCCAGCAGCCAAGGGAGACCCCAAGAGACCCAGTACTTC. Its protein is CASSQGRPQETQYF. The chain has TRBV14 and TRBJ2-5, with unresolved D. CDR1 is SGHDN and CDR2 is FVKESK in the germline V gene. V was pared by 1 base and J by 1 base, with 7 bases between. The CDR3 is made up of 14 amino acids.

The genes are TRBV4-1 and TRBJ2-3, with 10 bases matching TRBD2. The CDR3 runs to 18 residues. Per the germline V gene, CDR1 is MGHRA and CDR2 is YSYEKL. V was clipped by 3 bases and J by 4 bases; unmatched bases: 13. CDR3 region: CASSHKTPSSGRADTQYF. CDR3 bases: TGCGCCAGCAGCCACAAGACCCCCTCTAGCGGGAGAGCAGATACGCAGTATTTT.

This clonotype was recorded at least ten times. This chain joins TRBV4-2 and TRBJ2-1; either TRBD1 or TRBD2 may supply D (6 bases each). CDR3 length: 15 residues. The germline V gene has CDR1 LGHNA and CDR2 YNFKEQ. V was clipped by 6 bases and J by 5 bases, with 17 bases between them. CDR3 region: CASSVSGGGHNEQFF. The CDR3 coding sequence is TGTGCCAGCAGTGTTAGCGGAGGGGGACACAATGAGCAGTTCTTC.

This clonotype was detected a few times. The chain combines TRBV7-3 with TRBJ2-1, with 7 bases aligning to TRBD2. J gave up 3 bases and V 5 bases, and 13 bases lay outside the gene matches. The CDR3 totals 17 residues. From germline, CDR1 is SGHTA and CDR2 FQGTGA. In DNA form, the CDR3 reads TGTGCCAGCAGCCCCGTCCCTACGGCGGGAGACTACAATGAGCAGTTCTTC. Its protein product is CASSPVPTAGDYNEQFF. Drawing the rest from reference TRBV7-3 and TRBJ2-1, the complete variable domain is GAGVSQTPSNKVTEKGKYVELRCDPISGHTALYWYRQSLGQGPEFLIYFQGTGAADDSGLPNDRFFAVRPEGSVSTLKIQRTERGDSAVYLCASSPVPTAGDYNEQFFGPGTRLTVL.

This clonotype has just a few counts. The chain combines TRBV4-1 with TRBJ2-5; D is perhaps TRBD2 (6 bases). V was clipped by 4 bases and J by 4 bases, with 19 bases between them. The CDR3 length is 16 residues. In germline, CDR1 is MGHRA, CDR2 YSYEKL. In DNA, the CDR3 is TGCGCCAGCAGCCCTCGGGACTCCCGGAGTGGAGAGACCCAGTACTTC. It is translated as CASSPRDSRSGETQYF.

The genes are TRBV9 and TRBJ2-2, with TRBD2 as a possible D gene (5 bases). Germline assignment: CDR1 SGDLS and CDR2 YYNGEE. Trimming left V 7 bases short and J 12 bases short, with 16 bases between. CDR3 length: 12 residues. The CDR3 loop is CASQREGRKLFF. In DNA, the CDR3 is TGTGCCAGCCAAAGAGAGGGTCGGAAGCTGTTTTTT.

This clonotype has more than one count but fewer than ten. The chain couples TRBV18 to TRBJ2-5; 9 nucleotides align to TRBD1. V was clipped by 3 bases and J by 1 base; unmatched bases: 3. Looked up from germline, CDR1 is KGHSH and CDR2 is LQKENI. This CDR3 spans 15 amino acids. The CDR3 sequence is CASSPGQGVQETQYF. The CDR3 DNA reads as TGTGCCAGCTCACCGGGACAGGGTGTCCAAGAGACCCAGTACTTC.